This T cell receptor (beta chain) was identified during a study of a mutant IDH1 vaccine in newly diagnosed glioma. Study-level information: Of the patients given treatment, about 62% were male and 37.5% were female, and a mean age of roughly 40 years was recorded.

V was clipped by 1 base and J by 3 bases, with 13 bases between them. The CDR3 totals 16 residues. CDR1 is MNHNS, CDR2 SASEGT, per germline. Data came from immunoSEQ multiplex PCR; TCRdb stores just in-frame clones and leaves some out. Of some 50,000 clones in the sample, around 60% were seen once. Overall study findings and caveats: Pseudoprogression appears to have had no connection to changes in top peripheral T cell clonotypes.

Documented time point: week 47, end of study. Topical imiquimod was applied with each vaccine dose, which held 300 ug of mutant IDH1 20-mer peptide. About this clone: What it recognizes is unknown.

The source was peripheral blood mononuclear cells (PBMCs), collected from a glioma patient whose treatment included an IDH1 peptide vaccine. This receptor was taken from a man between 40 and 49 years old with glioma. Some clones in this sample may be carry-over from other donors' samples. The chain has TRBV6-1 and TRBJ1-3; TRBD1 might be the D (5 bases). The CDR3 region has the DNA TGTGCCAGCAGTGAAGTGCGCGGGGGTGGTGGAAACACCATATATTTT. Protein: CASSEVRGGGGNTIYF.